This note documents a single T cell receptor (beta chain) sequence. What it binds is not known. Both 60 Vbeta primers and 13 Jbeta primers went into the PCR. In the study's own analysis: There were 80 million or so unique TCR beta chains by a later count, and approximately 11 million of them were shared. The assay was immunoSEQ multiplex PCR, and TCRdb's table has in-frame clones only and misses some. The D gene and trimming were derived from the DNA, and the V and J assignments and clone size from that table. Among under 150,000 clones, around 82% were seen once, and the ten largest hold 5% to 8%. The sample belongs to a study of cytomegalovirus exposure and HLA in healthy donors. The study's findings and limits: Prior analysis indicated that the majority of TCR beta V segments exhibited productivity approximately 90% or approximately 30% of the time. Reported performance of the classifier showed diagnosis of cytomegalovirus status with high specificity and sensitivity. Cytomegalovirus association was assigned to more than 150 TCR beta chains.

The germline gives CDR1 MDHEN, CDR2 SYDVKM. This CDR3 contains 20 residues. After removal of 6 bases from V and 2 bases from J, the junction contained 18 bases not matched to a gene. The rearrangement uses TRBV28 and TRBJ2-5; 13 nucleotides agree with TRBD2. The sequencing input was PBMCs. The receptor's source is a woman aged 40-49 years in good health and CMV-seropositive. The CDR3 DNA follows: TGTGCCAGCAGCCTGGCTTATGGACTAGCGGGGGAAAAGCCTCAAGAGACCCAGTACTTC. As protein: CASSLAYGLAGEKPQETQYF.